Here is one TCR beta chain with its context. This sample stems from a study of blood T cell repertoires in COVID-19. Overall study context: COVID-19 samples from acute and convalescent phases originated in the United States, Italy and Spain. The cDNA or gDNA used as material had been derived from T cells, B-cell-depleted T cells, or PBMCs.

In the original analysis: Estimation of nucleated cell counts relied on the amplification of reference gene primers. Method: immunoSEQ multiplex PCR; TCRdb's copy keeps in-frame clones and lacks some. The V and J calls and clone size come from that table; D and trimming were worked out from the DNA. The sample records some 150,000 clones, 85% to 90% being singletons. V gave up 4 bases and J gave up 0 bases, with 10 bases separating them. The CDR3 has 14 residues. Germline values: CDR1 SGHNT, CDR2 YYREEE (reference sequence). The specimen sequenced was peripheral blood. The receptor was derived from a human donor in a cohort sampled during active COVID-19. This chain joins TRBV5-4 and TRBJ1-1, with D perhaps matching TRBD1 (5 bases). The CDR3 spells CASSPAGVNTEAFF. The CDR3 bases are TGTGCCAGCAGCCCGGCGGGGGTGAACACTGAAGCTTTCTTT.